The 3 T cell receptor beta chains below were found in one sample sequenced in a study of blood T cell repertoires in COVID-19. The table came from immunoSEQ multiplex PCR; TCRdb's copy has only in-frame clones and leaves some out. The sample includes 250,000 to 300,000 clones, about four fifths of them seen just once. Sequenced sample: PBMCs or T cells enriched from blood (not recorded which). The receptors come from a middle-aged man who had been exposed to COVID-19.

The chain employs TRBV12-3 or TRBV12-4 and TRBJ1-2; D unresolved. V was shortened by 4 bases and J by 7 bases, with 13 bases between the two germline ends. CDR3 length equals 13 residues. DNA for the CDR3: TGTGCCAGCAGTTCGAGAAGGAGCATTGGCTACACCTTC. Protein: CASSSRRSIGYTF.

CDR3 in DNA: TGTGCCTGGAGCACAGGGGCCAGCTACACTGAAGCTTTCTTT. Amino acid sequence: CAWSTGASYTEAFF. V usage is TRBV30 and J usage is TRBJ1-1; 7 bases are shared with TRBD1. In germline, CDR1 is GTSNPN, CDR2 SVGIG (reference sequence). This CDR3 is built from 14 residues. After removal of 3 bases from V and 3 bases from J, the junction contained 7 bases not matched to a gene.

The chain has TRBV2 and TRBJ2-1; D not certain. V was cut by 8 bases and J by 1 base, with 12 bases left in between. This CDR3 has 14 amino acids. Germline loops: CDR1 SNHLY, CDR2 FYNNEI. The CDR3: CASEASSSYNEQFF. The CDR3 DNA reads as TGTGCCAGCGAGGCCTCGAGTTCCTACAATGAGCAGTTCTTC.